Sequencing of this TCR beta chain was carried out in a study of blood T cell repertoires in COVID-19. The overall study: From the United States, Italy and Spain came samples of acute and convalescent COVID-19. Nucleic acid was either cDNA or gDNA, and it came from T cells, B-cell-depleted T cells, or PBMCs.

Methods used by the authors: Amplification of reference gene primers was used by the study to estimate nucleated cell counts. Clones were read by immunoSEQ multiplex PCR, and TCRdb kept only the in-frame ones, dropping some. V, J and clone size are those of that table, while D and trimming were read from the DNA. The sample lists around 160,000 clones; 75% to 85% were seen once. Germline V gives CDR1 LNHDA, CDR2 SQIVND (reference sequence). The CDR3 length is 15 residues. V was clipped by 10 bases and J by 3 bases; unmatched bases: 8. The V and J genes are TRBV19 and TRBJ2-3; 12 bases fit TRBD2. The sequence was collected from a man aged 55 to 70 with active or convalescent COVID-19. Specimen: peripheral blood. The CDR3 bases are TGTGCCACCAGACTAGCGGGAGAGAGGACAGATACGCAGTATTTT. It is translated as CATRLAGERTDTQYF.